The 25 T cell receptor beta chains below were found in one sample sequenced in a study of T cell changes during pregnancy in multiple sclerosis. The table came from immunoSEQ multiplex PCR; TCRdb's copy has only in-frame clones and leaves some out. The sample holds 90,000 to 150,000 clones, under 95% seen once. The sequencing used peripheral blood, collected before pregnancy. The receptor set was obtained from a female donor with multiple sclerosis, enrolled in a pregnancy study.

V is TRBV6-5 and J is TRBJ1-6; possibly TRBD1 for D (5 bases). The CDR3 totals 15 residues. CDR1 MNHEY and CDR2 SVGAGI come from the germline V gene. V lost 2 bases to trimming and J lost 8 bases, with 13 bases between them. The CDR3: CASSYGGGKHSPLHF. The DNA for the CDR3 is TGTGCCAGCAGTTACGGGGGGGGGAAGCATTCACCCCTCCACTTT.

This clone was found a few times. The V and J genes are TRBV5-1 and TRBJ2-7, with D perhaps TRBD1 (6 bases). Trimming removed 0 bases at V and 2 bases at J, with 9 bases between. Per germline, CDR1 SGHRS and CDR2 YFSETQ. This CDR3 has 14 residues. Here the CDR3 reads CASSLEQGAYEQYF. CDR3 coding DNA: TGCGCCAGCAGCTTGGAACAGGGAGCCTACGAGCAGTACTTC.

The genes are TRBV6-1 and TRBJ2-7; 7 bases match TRBD1. CDR1 MNHNS and CDR2 SASEGT come from the germline V gene. This CDR3 comprises 14 residues. Losses at the gene ends were 7 bases for V and 7 bases for J; bases not matched to a gene: 13. The CDR3 here is CASNTPGQREEQYF. In nucleotides, the CDR3 is TGTGCCAGCAATACCCCGGGACAGAGGGAGGAGCAGTACTTC.

The chain combines TRBV5-4 with TRBJ2-7; TRBD1 agrees at 9 bases. This CDR3 has 15 amino acids. CDR1 and CDR2 (germline): SGHNT, YYREEE (reference sequence). V dropped 4 bases and J dropped 7; count of bases not matched to a gene: 12. The CDR3 sequence: CASSLAGTGLKEQYF. The CDR3 region has the DNA TGTGCCAGCAGCCTAGCCGGGACAGGGTTAAAAGAGCAGTACTTC.

This chain links TRBV10-1 with TRBJ2-1; no reliable D call. Germline CDR1 WNHNN, CDR2 SYGVQD (reference sequence). The CDR3 totals 12 residues. V was trimmed by 3 bases and J by 8 bases, leaving 8 bases between them. The CDR3: CASSDSLDEQFF. In nucleotides, the CDR3 is TGCGCCAGCAGTGATAGCTTGGATGAGCAGTTCTTC.

V usage is TRBV5-5 and J usage is TRBJ1-2, with 8 bases identical to TRBD1. The CDR3 spans 16 residues. V lost 2 bases to trimming and J lost 2 bases; unmatched junction nucleotides: 8. Germline loops: CDR1 SGHKS, CDR2 YYEKEE (reference sequence). For the CDR3, the DNA is TGTGCCAGCAGCTTCAGTTCCAGGGGGCGCAACTATGGCTACACCTTC. It specifies CASSFSSRGRNYGYTF.

J is TRBJ1-1 and V is TRBV6-4; no definite D call. V gave up 6 bases and J gave up 8 bases, with 10 bases separating them. Per the germline V gene, CDR1 is MRHNA and CDR2 is SNTAGT. This CDR3 is 11 amino acids long. This CDR3 reads CASRLGREAFF. The CDR3 nucleotides are TGTGCCAGCAGATTGGGCCGGGAAGCTTTCTTT.

The V gene is TRBV13, the J gene TRBJ1-3; 10 nucleotides agree with TRBD1. Unmatched junction bases numbered 5, after V lost 5 bases and J lost 4 bases. Germline-derived CDR1 and CDR2 are PRHDT and FYEKMQ (reference sequence). The CDR3 has 15 amino acids. CDR3: CASSPGQGRGNTIYF. The CDR3 region has the DNA TGTGCCAGCAGCCCGGGACAGGGGAGGGGAAACACCATATATTTT.

The chain links TRBV6-1 to TRBJ2-5; D not resolved. The CDR3 extends over 11 amino acids. Germline V gene lookup returns CDR1 MNHNS and CDR2 SASEGT. V was clipped by 6 bases and J by 2 bases, with 4 bases between them. CDR3 sequence reads: CASRAQETQYF. The CDR3 DNA follows: TGTGCCAGCAGGGCACAAGAGACCCAGTACTTC.

This sequence joins TRBV5-4 and TRBJ2-1, with 7 nucleotides matching TRBD1. This CDR3 has 15 amino acids. Trimming at V came to 0 bases and at J to 5 bases, leaving 5 bases not matched to a gene. Germline V gives CDR1 SGHNT, CDR2 YYREEE (reference sequence). CDR3 residues: CASSLAGGSHNEQFF. CDR3 sequence (DNA): TGTGCCAGCAGCTTGGCAGGGGGAAGCCACAATGAGCAGTTCTTC.

The gene calls are TRBV11-2 and TRBJ1-6; D remains unclear. Germline assignment: CDR1 SGHAT and CDR2 FQNNGV. The V end lost 5 bases, the J end lost 7 bases, and 12 bases lay between the germline ends. This CDR3 spans 14 amino acids. The chain's CDR3 is CASSVGDGNSPLHF. The CDR3 DNA reads TGTGCCAGCAGCGTAGGAGACGGGAATTCACCCCTCCACTTT.

The V call is TRBV10-3, the J call TRBJ2-7; 12 positions agree with TRBD2. CDR3 length: 16 residues. V trimming: 2 bases; J trimming: 2 bases; junction bases outside the gene matches: 4. Germline V gene sequence: CDR1 ENHRY, CDR2 SYGVKD. The DNA of the CDR3 is TGTGCCATCAGTGAGCGCGGACTAGCGGGGCCCTACGAGCAGTACTTC. It encodes CAISERGLAGPYEQYF.

This chain links TRBV28 with TRBJ2-2; 7 bases map to TRBD2. The V gene end was trimmed by 10 bases and the J gene end by 4 bases; junction bases not matched to a gene: 9. Germline CDR1 reads MDHEN; CDR2 reads SYDVKM. The CDR3 loop spans 14 amino acids. The CDR3 loop reads CAILSTSATGELFF. As DNA, the CDR3 is TGTGCCATCCTCTCCACTAGCGCCACCGGGGAGCTGTTTTTT.

The chain has TRBV13 and TRBJ1-4; D possibly corresponds to TRBD1 (6 bases). Trimming stripped 5 bases from V and 11 bases from J, with 21 bases between. Germline V lookup: CDR1 PRHDT, CDR2 FYEKMQ (reference sequence). The CDR3 consists of 15 residues. The CDR3 loop is CASSESPQGWAKLFF. CDR3 nucleotide sequence: TGTGCCAGCAGCGAATCCCCCCAGGGGTGGGCCAAACTGTTTTTT.

The chain links TRBV2 to TRBJ1-3; D ambiguous. The CDR3 consists of 12 residues. The germline CDR1 and CDR2 sequences are SNHLY and FYNNEI. V was trimmed by 6 bases and J by 2 bases, leaving 5 bases between them. CDR3 DNA: TGTGCCAGCAGCGGGGCTGGAAACACCATATATTTT. Its translation: CASSGAGNTIYF.

The V gene is TRBV2, the J gene TRBJ2-6; 7 positions match TRBD1. Unmatched junction bases numbered 3, after V lost 6 bases and J lost 1 base. The CDR3 is 15 residues long. The germline V gene encodes CDR1 SNHLY and CDR2 FYNNEI. The CDR3 protein is CASSPDRSGANVLTF. CDR3 in DNA: TGTGCCAGCAGCCCGGACAGGTCTGGGGCCAACGTCCTGACTTTC.

V usage is TRBV19 and J usage is TRBJ2-7; 9 nucleotides match TRBD2. There are 14 residues in the CDR3. CDR1 LNHDA and CDR2 SQIVND come from the germline V gene (reference sequence). With 3 bases clipped from V and 5 bases from J, the junction kept 5 bases outside the gene matches. The CDR3 region is CASSMIAGDDEQYF. The CDR3 DNA is TGTGCCAGTAGTATGATAGCGGGGGATGACGAGCAGTACTTC.

The chain combines TRBV2 with TRBJ1-5; D not resolved. The CDR3 has 13 amino acids. Germline assignment: CDR1 SNHLY and CDR2 FYNNEI. V was shortened by 3 bases and J by 5 bases, with 8 bases between the two germline ends. The DNA for the CDR3 is TGTGCCAGCAGTGACACGGGATATCAGCCCCAGCATTTT. It codes for CASSDTGYQPQHF.

This clone was picked up one time. The V gene is TRBV7-8, the J gene TRBJ2-7, with D hard to call. V lost 6 bases and J lost 0, with 9 bases in between. Germline loops: CDR1 SGHVS, CDR2 FQNEAQ. The CDR3 spans 13 residues. The CDR3 region has the DNA TGTGCCAGCAGTGGGCTAAGCTCCTACGAGCAGTACTTC. Amino acids: CASSGLSSYEQYF. The whole variable domain, filled in from reference TRBV7-8 and TRBJ2-7, reads GAGVSQSPRYKVAKRGQDVALRCDPISGHVSLFWYQQALGQGPEFLTYFQNEAQLDKSGLPSDRFFAERPEGSVSTLKIQRTQQEDSAVYLCASSGLSSYEQYFGPGTRLTVT.

The chain employs TRBV2 and TRBJ2-4; the match to TRBD2 covers 9 bases. CDR3 length: 16 residues. V trimming: 6 bases; J trimming: 3 bases; junction bases outside the gene matches: 9. Germline CDR1 is SNHLY and CDR2 is FYNNEI. DNA for the CDR3: TGTGCCAGCAGGATTAGCGGGAGTGTCGACAAAAACATTCAGTACTTC. Translated, it gives CASRISGSVDKNIQYF.

The chain employs TRBV28 and TRBJ2-5, with a tentative D call TRBD1 (5 bases). The CDR3 is 13 residues long. Germline CDR1 reads MDHEN; CDR2 reads SYDVKM. Between the trimmed V and J ends, which lost 8 bases and 4 bases, there was a span of 14 bases. CDR3 loop: CASGVDTLETQYF. The CDR3 nucleotides read TGTGCCAGCGGAGTGGACACCCTAGAGACCCAGTACTTC.

This chain uses TRBV10-3 with TRBJ2-5; 10 bases map to TRBD1. CDR1 and CDR2 from the germline V gene are ENHRY and SYGVKD. This CDR3 has 12 amino acids. V shed 10 bases and J 5 bases; nucleotides not matched to a gene: 4. The CDR3 spells CATGQGGETQYF. CDR3 DNA sequence: TGTGCCACCGGACAGGGGGGGGAGACCCAGTACTTC.

This chain uses TRBV5-1 with TRBJ1-1; D perhaps matches TRBD1 (5 bases). Germline V CDR1 and CDR2: SGHRS, YFSETQ. The CDR3 extends over 16 amino acids. The germline V and J ends were trimmed by 0 bases and 0 bases, with 12 bases remaining between them. The CDR3, as DNA: TGCGCCAGCAGCTTGGGAGGACACCACATGAACACTGAAGCTTTCTTT. Translated: CASSLGGHHMNTEAFF.

This chain uses TRBV7-9 with TRBJ2-1; D gene uncertain. The V gene's germline CDR1 is SEHNR and CDR2 FQNEAQ (reference sequence). The CDR3 spans 11 residues. Between the trimmed V and J ends, which lost 6 bases and 5 bases, there was a span of 5 bases. CDR3 sequence reads: CASRQDNEQFF. CDR3 DNA: TGTGCCAGCAGGCAGGACAATGAGCAGTTCTTC. Drawing the rest from reference TRBV7-9 and TRBJ2-1, the complete variable domain is DTGVSQNPRHKITKRGQNVTFRCDPISEHNRLYWYRQTLGQGPEFLTYFQNEAQLEKSRLLSDRFSAERPKGSFSTLEIQRTEQGDSAMYLCASRQDNEQFFGPGTRLTVL.

The rearrangement links TRBV4-1 to TRBJ2-1; possible D gene TRBD2, 6 bases. Germline V gene data show CDR1 as MGHRA and CDR2 as YSYEKL. V was pared by 4 bases and J by 4 bases, with 14 bases between. The CDR3 is made up of 15 amino acids. The CDR3 protein is CASSPPGLRYNEQFF. For the CDR3, the DNA is TGCGCCAGCAGCCCGCCGGGACTCCGTTACAATGAGCAGTTCTTC.